The present T cell receptor beta chain was sequenced within a study of breast tumors, draining lymph nodes, adjacent tissues. Each CDR3 protein is one row after TCRdb ran MiXCR on the multiplex PCR reads. The sample consists of under 150,000 distinct CDR3 sequences, over 20% of them appearing once. Samples came from axillary lymph nodes draining the breast cancer. Overall study findings and caveats: The lymph node origin of tumor T cells was framed as consistent with a hypothesis, not demonstrated. The data were judged consistent with most tumor T cells coming from lymph node and expanding in tumor. Tumor TCR diversity was below lymph nodes but above nontumor tissue. Luminal-like breast cancer showed significantly higher tumor–nontumor repertoire similarity than basal-like.

This clonotype was seen many times. The target antigen is unknown. Looked up from germline, CDR1 is DFQATT and CDR2 is SNEGSKA (reference sequence). Trimming removed 3 bases from V and 4 bases from J, with 21 bases in between. This CDR3 contains 16 residues. The sample was axillary lymph node tissue. This TCR was sampled from a female donor with breast cancer. Some clones in this sample may be carry-over from other donors' samples. The chain uses TRBV20-1 and TRBJ2-5, with D perhaps matching TRBD1 or TRBD2 (6 bases each). CDR3 sequence reads: CSASGLADRGAETQYF. The CDR3 bases are TGCAGTGCTAGTGGGCTAGCCGATAGGGGGGCAGAGACCCAGTACTTC.